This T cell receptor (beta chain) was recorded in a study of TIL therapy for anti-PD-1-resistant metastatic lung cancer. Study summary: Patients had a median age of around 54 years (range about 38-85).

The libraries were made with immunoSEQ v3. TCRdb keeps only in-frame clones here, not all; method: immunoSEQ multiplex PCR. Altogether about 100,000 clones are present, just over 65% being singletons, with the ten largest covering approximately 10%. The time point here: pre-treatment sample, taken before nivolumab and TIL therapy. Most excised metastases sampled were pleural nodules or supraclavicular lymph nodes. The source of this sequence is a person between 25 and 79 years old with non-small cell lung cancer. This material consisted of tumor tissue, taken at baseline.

The DNA of the CDR3 is TGTGCCAGCAGCTCTCCGGGACTAGCGGGAGTGAATGAGCAGTTCTTC. Translated, it gives CASSSPGLAGVNEQFF. V and J are TRBV7-2 and TRBJ2-1, with 14 bases fitting TRBD2. The CDR3 covers 16 residues. The ends lost 4 bases at V and 7 bases at J; junction bases unmatched: 6. Per germline, CDR1 SGHTA and CDR2 FQGNSA.